The clone carrying this TCR beta chain was observed a handful of times. The antigen remains unidentified. The data stem from a study of post-analysis software for immune sequencing data. Study at large: Multiple sclerosis in the patients followed relapsing-remitting, secondary progressive and progressive-relapsing courses.

Overall study findings and caveats: TRBV5-6, TRBV5-1 and TRBV20-1 belonged to a set of about five TRBV segments that were more frequent in patients than controls. Diversity measured as normalized Chao1 was significantly lower in multiple sclerosis patients than in controls.

The CDR3 runs to 12 residues. CDR1 and CDR2 from the germline V gene are MNHEY and SMNVEV (reference sequence). Trimming took off 6 bases at V and 3 bases at J, with 6 bases between the two ends. Each TCR beta cDNA library carried unique molecular identifiers. Starting from about 1 to 10 million T cells, the study yielded about 500,000 cDNA molecules. TCRdb reanalysed the PCR reads using MiXCR and keeps one entry per CDR3 protein. The sample holds fewer than 900,000 distinct CDR3 sequences, 46% seen once. This receptor was taken from a girl aged 10 to 17 with multiple sclerosis. The specimen sequenced was blood. This chain links TRBV27 with TRBJ2-1; D might be TRBD1 (6 bases). This CDR3 reads CASRTGYNEQFF. The CDR3 bases are TGTGCCAGCAGGACAGGCTACAATGAGCAGTTCTTC.